The clone carrying this T cell receptor beta chain was recorded at least ten times. Antigen unknown. The sample is drawn from a study of blood T cells in healthy people across ages. Study-wide results and limits: There were more naive CD4+ cells and higher diversity in long-lived donors than in aged donors.

Germline CDR1 and CDR2: SGDLS and YYNGEE. V was cut by 4 bases and J by 8 bases, with 7 bases left in between. The CDR3 spans 11 residues. The authors ran a second PCR of 7 to 11 cycles using a sample-barcoded 5' primer and a J-beta primer mix. Via MiXCR, TCRdb re-called the 5' RACE reads, giving one row per CDR3 protein. This table holds about 730,000 distinct CDR3 sequences, around 40% found once. This TCR was recovered from a woman in her fifties or sixties in good health. Sequencing used blood. V gene TRBV9 combines with J gene TRBJ2-1; D remains ambiguous. Here the CDR3 reads CASSSQYEQFF. In DNA, the CDR3 is TGTGCCAGCAGCTCACAATATGAGCAGTTCTTC.